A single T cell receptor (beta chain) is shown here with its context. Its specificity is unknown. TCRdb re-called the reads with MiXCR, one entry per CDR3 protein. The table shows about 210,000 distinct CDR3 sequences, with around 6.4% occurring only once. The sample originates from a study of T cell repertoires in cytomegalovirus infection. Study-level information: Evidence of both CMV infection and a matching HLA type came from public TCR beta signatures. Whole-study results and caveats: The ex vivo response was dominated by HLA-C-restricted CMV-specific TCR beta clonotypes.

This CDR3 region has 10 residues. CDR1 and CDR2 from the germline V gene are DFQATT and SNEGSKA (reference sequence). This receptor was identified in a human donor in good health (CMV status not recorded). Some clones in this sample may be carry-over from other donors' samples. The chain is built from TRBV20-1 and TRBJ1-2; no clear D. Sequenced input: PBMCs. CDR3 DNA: TGCAGCGACTCGGGCCGGGTCTACACCTTC. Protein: CSDSGRVYTF.